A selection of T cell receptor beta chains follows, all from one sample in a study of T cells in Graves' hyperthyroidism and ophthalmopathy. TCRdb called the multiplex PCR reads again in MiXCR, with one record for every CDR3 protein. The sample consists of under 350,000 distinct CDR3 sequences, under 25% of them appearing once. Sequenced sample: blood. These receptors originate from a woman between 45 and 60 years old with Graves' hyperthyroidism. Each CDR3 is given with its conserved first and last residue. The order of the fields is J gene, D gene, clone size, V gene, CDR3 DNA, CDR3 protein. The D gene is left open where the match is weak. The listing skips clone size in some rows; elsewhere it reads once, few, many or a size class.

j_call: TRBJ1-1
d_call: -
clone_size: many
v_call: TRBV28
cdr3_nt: TGTGCCAGCAGTTTTTTGATGAACACTGAAGCTTTCTTT
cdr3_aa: CASSFLMNTEAFF

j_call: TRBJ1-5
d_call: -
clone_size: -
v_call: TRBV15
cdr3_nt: TGTGCCACCAGCAGAGAGTCAGCCAATCAGCCCCAGCATTTT
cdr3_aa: CATSRESANQPQHF

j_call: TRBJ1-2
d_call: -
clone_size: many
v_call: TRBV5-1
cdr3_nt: TGCGCCAGCAGCTTAAGGGAGAGAGATGGCTACACCTTC
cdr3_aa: CASSLRERDGYTF

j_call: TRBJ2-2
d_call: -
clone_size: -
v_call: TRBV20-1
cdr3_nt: TGCAGTGCTATGCCTAGCGACCCGAACACCGGGGAGCTGTTTTTT
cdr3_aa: CSAMPSDPNTGELFF

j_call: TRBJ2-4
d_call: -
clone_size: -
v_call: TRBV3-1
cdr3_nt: TGTGCCAGCAGCGTAGACGGCGGCAAAAGCATTCAGTACTTC
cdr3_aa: CASSVDGGKSIQYF

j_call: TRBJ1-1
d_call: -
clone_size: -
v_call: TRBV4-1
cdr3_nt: TGCGCCAGTACCGATCCGACCCGGTCCACTGAAGCTTTCTTT
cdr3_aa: CASTDPTRSTEAFF

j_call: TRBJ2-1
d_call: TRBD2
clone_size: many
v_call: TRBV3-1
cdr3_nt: TGTGCCAGCAGCCAAATAGCGGGAGGAACCTACAATGAGCAGTTCTTC
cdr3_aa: CASSQIAGGTYNEQFF

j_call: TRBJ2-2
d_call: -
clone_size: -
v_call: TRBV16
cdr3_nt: TGTGCCAGCAGCCAATCGACACTGGCCGGGGAGCTGTTTTTT
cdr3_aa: CASSQSTLAGELFF

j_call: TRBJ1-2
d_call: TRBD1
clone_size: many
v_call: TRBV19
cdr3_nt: TGTGCCAGTAGTCTTTCCGGACAGGGTTACTATGGCTACACCTTC
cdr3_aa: CASSLSGQGYYGYTF

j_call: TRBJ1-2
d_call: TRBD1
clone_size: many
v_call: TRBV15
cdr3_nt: TGTGCCACCAGCAGAGATCCGGGACAGGGATATGGCTACACCTTC
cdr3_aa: CATSRDPGQGYGYTF

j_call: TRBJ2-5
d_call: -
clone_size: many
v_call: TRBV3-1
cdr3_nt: TGTGCCAGCAGCCGACGAGCGCTCACCAGAGGGGAGACCCAGTACTTC
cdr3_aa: CASSRRALTRGETQYF

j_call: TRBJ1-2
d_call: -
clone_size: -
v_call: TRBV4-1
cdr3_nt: TGCGCCAGCAGCCAAAATCAGGGTGGGGTCGGTGGCTATGGCTACACCTTC
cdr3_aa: CASSQNQGGVGGYGYTF

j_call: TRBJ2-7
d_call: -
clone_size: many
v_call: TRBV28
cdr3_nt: TGTGCCAGCAGTTATAACAGTCGGGGCTACGAGCAGTACTTC
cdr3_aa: CASSYNSRGYEQYF

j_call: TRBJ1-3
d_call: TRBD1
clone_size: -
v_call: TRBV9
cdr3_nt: TGTGCCAGCAGCGTAGATCTTCGGACAGGCTCTGGAAACACCATATATTTT
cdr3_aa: CASSVDLRTGSGNTIYF

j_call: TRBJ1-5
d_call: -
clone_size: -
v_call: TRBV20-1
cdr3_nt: TGCTCCGCGACGGGAGGGGGTAGCAATCAGCCCCAGCATTTT
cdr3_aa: CSATGGGSNQPQHF

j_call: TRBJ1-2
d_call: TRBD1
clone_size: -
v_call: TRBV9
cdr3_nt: TGTGCCAGCAGCCCTTTGGCGGGACAGGGGGTATATGGCTACACCTTC
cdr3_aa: CASSPLAGQGVYGYTF

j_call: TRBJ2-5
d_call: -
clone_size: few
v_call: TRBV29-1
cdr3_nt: TGCAGCTGCGGGCAGGGCGGGGAGACCCAGTACTTC
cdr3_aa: CSCGQGGETQYF

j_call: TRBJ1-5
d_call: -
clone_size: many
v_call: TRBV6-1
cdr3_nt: TGTGCCAGCACCGACTTTGGGATACGGAATCAGCCCCAGCATTTT
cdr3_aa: CASTDFGIRNQPQHF

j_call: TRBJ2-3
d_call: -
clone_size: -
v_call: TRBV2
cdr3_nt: TGTGCCACCAGTGATCTCGGGACCGACACAGATACGCAGTATTTT
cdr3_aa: CATSDLGTDTDTQYF

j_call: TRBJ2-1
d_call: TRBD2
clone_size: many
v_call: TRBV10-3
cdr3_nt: TGTGCCATCAGTGAATCTAGCGGGGGAAATGAGCAGTTCTTC
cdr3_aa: CAISESSGGNEQFF

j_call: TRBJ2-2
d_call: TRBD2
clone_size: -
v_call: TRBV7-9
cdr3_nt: TGTGCCAGCAGCCTACTCGGCGGGAGAGGGACCGGGGAGCTGTTTTTT
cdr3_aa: CASSLLGGRGTGELFF

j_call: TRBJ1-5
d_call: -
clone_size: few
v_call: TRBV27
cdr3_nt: TGTGCCAGCAGTCCCAATACCTGGGGCAATCAGCCCCAGCATTTT
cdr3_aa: CASSPNTWGNQPQHF